In its sample, the clone carrying this T cell receptor beta chain was seen once. The antigen remains unidentified. The data stem from a study of T cell responses to AZD1222 COVID-19 vaccine. Findings and caveats of the study: Repertoire sampling occurred only after the peak T cell response. White British donors predominated, females outnumbered males, and clonal diversity was possibly underestimated. Targets within unmutated variant regions were reportedly found for nearly half of spike-specific TCRs.

Measured with immunoSEQ multiplex PCR; TCRdb has only the in-frame clones, and not every one. The sample consists of roughly 51,000 clones, roughly 90% of them appearing once. The CDR3 has 15 amino acids. Germline V gene lookup returns CDR1 SGHRS and CDR2 YFSETQ. Trimming took off 1 base at V and 3 bases at J, with 13 bases between the two ends. This specimen was peripheral blood, taken 28 days after the second AZD1222 dose. V usage is TRBV5-1 and J usage is TRBJ2-5; D is undetermined. This receptor was obtained from an adult who received the AZD1222 COVID-19 vaccine. The CDR3 region has the DNA TGCGCCAGCAGCTTGCAGGCCCGTAAGGAAGAGACCCAGTACTTC. Its translation is CASSLQARKEETQYF.